This T cell receptor beta chain was sequenced in a study of blood T cell repertoires in COVID-19. Original handling: For nucleated cells, counts were estimated from reference gene primer amplification. Assay used: immunoSEQ multiplex PCR; TCRdb lists only in-frame clones, some missing. The V and J calls and clone size come from that table; D and trimming were worked out from the DNA. The profile covers around 200,000 clones, with around nine tenths appearing a single time and roughly 4.9% taken by the ten largest. All enrollees were about 18 to 100 years old and from about two dozen US areas. Grouping used clinical history reported by participants in a survey and questionnaire. In the 2 weeks before study entry, exposed participants met a COVID-19 case, which was PCR-confirmed or clinician-diagnosed. The CDR3 is made up of 13 amino acids. V was cut by 5 bases and J by 7 bases, with 13 bases left in between.

The chain couples TRBV12-3 or TRBV12-4 to TRBJ2-3; TRBD2 is a possible D gene (6 bases). This TCR was recovered from a woman between 25 and 40 years old who had been exposed to COVID-19. Specimen: PBMCs or T cells enriched from blood (not recorded which). Here the CDR3 reads CASSELLAYTQYF. The CDR3 DNA sequence: TGTGCCAGCAGTGAGCTACTAGCTTATACGCAGTATTTT.